The entry that follows covers one T cell receptor (beta chain) sequence. The repertoire was sequenced with immunoSEQ multiplex PCR; TCRdb's copy has only in-frame clones and lacks some. This sample carries 150,000 to 250,000 clones, roughly 84% of them seen once, and the ten largest clones take around 7%. This sample is drawn from a study of blood T cell repertoires in COVID-19. The V gene end was trimmed by 1 base and the J gene end by 1 base; junction bases not matched to a gene: 4. The CDR3 extends over 16 amino acids. This chain uses TRBV5-7 with TRBJ2-7, with 11 bases fitting TRBD1. TRBV5-7 belongs to the ORF category, with a function that is uncertain. The clonotype comes from a man aged 35 to 55 who had recovered from COVID-19. The sequencing sample was made of PBMCs or T cells enriched from blood (not recorded which). The chain's CDR3 is CASSLTGQGVSYEQYF. The CDR3 region has the DNA TGTGCCAGCAGCTTGACGGGACAGGGGGTTTCCTACGAGCAGTACTTC.